The next 27 T cell receptor beta chains were all read from a single sample in a study of graft-versus-host responses after intestinal transplantation. Data came from immunoSEQ multiplex PCR; TCRdb stores just in-frame clones and leaves some out. The table shows some 1,500 clones, with about 92% occurring only once. The material was PBMCs, obtained 16 days after intestinal transplant. The receptors derive from a human patient who received an intestinal transplant, so some T cells may come from the graft donor.

The genes are TRBV2 and TRBJ2-5, with TRBD2 identical over 7 bases. Germline assignment: CDR1 SNHLY and CDR2 FYNNEI. J lost 0 bases, V lost 2 bases, and 0 bases had no gene match. This CDR3 has 14 amino acids. The CDR3 here is CASSELADQETQYF. The CDR3 region has the DNA TGTGCCAGCAGTGAACTAGCGGACCAAGAGACCCAGTACTTC.

This rearrangement joins TRBV19 to TRBJ2-1; D is unresolved. Germline V lookup: CDR1 LNHDA, CDR2 SQIVND (reference sequence). This CDR3 contains 13 residues. V shed 3 bases and J shed 4 bases, with 7 bases lying between them. In DNA, the CDR3 is TGTGCCAGTAGTATCTTTTCTTACAATGAGCAGTTCTTC. It yields the protein CASSIFSYNEQFF.

The CDR3 DNA sequence: TGTGCCAGCAGCTCCTTAGCGGGAGCTGGCGAGCAGTACTTC. It encodes CASSSLAGAGEQYF. The gene calls are TRBV7-6 and TRBJ2-7, with TRBD2 matching over 9 bases. V shed 4 bases and J 6 bases; nucleotides not matched to a gene: 7. Germline loops: CDR1 SGHVS, CDR2 FNYEAQ. The CDR3 length is 14 residues. Full variable domain (rest looked up from reference TRBV7-6 and TRBJ2-7): GAGVSQSPRYKVTKRGQDVALRCDPISGHVSLYWYRQALGQGPEFLTYFNYEAQQDKSGLPNDRFSAERPEGSISTLTIQRTEQRDSAMYRCASSSLAGAGEQYFGPGTRLTVT.

V and J are TRBV5-5 and TRBJ1-2; 10 bases are a match to TRBD1. The CDR3 totals 16 residues. Unmatched junction bases numbered 12, after V lost 4 bases and J lost 6 bases. CDR1 is SGHKS, CDR2 YYEKEE, per germline (reference sequence). CDR3 in DNA: TGTGCCAGCAGCCCGATCGAGACAGGGGGCGTGGATGGCTACACCTTC. Amino acid sequence: CASSPIETGGVDGYTF. Looking up the rest from reference TRBV5-5 and TRBJ1-2 gives the full variable domain: DAGVTQSPTHLIKTRGQQVTLRCSPISGHKSVSWYQQVLGQGPQFIFQYYEKEERGRGNFPDRFSARQFPNYSSELNVNALLLGDSALYLCASSPIETGGVDGYTFGSGTRLTVV.

The V and J genes are TRBV2 and TRBJ2-1; TRBD1 is a possible D gene (6 bases). V was cut by 8 bases and J by 0 bases, with 17 bases left in between. The CDR3 runs to 16 residues. Germline values: CDR1 SNHLY, CDR2 FYNNEI. CDR3 DNA: TGTGCCAGCTTCTCGGTAGGACAGTTCTCCTACAATGAGCAGTTCTTC. Protein product: CASFSVGQFSYNEQFF.

The J gene is TRBJ2-3, the V gene TRBV19; D is unresolved. From germline, CDR1 is LNHDA and CDR2 SQIVND (reference sequence). The CDR3 is made up of 15 amino acids. V lost 7 bases, J lost 0 bases, and 14 bases lay in between. CDR3 sequence: CASMGMTLSTDTQYF. In nucleotides, the CDR3 is TGTGCCAGTATGGGTATGACCCTCAGCACAGATACGCAGTATTTT.

The chain has TRBV2 and TRBJ1-2; 10 positions agree with TRBD1. From germline, CDR1 is SNHLY and CDR2 FYNNEI. V gave up 5 bases and J gave up 1 base; unmatched junction bases: 4. The CDR3 extends over 15 amino acids. The CDR3, as DNA: TGTGCCAGCAGTTTGGACAGGGGGATTAACTATGGCTACACCTTC. It yields the protein CASSLDRGINYGYTF.

V usage is TRBV27 and J usage is TRBJ2-3, with 12 bases identical to TRBD2. This CDR3 has 15 amino acids. Germline-derived CDR1 and CDR2 are MNHEY and SMNVEV (reference sequence). With 7 bases clipped from V and 6 bases from J, the junction kept 8 bases outside the gene matches. For the CDR3, the DNA is TGTGCCAGCAATTCACTAGCGGGAGGATGGGATACGCAGTATTTT. This codes for CASNSLAGGWDTQYF.

The rearrangement links TRBV6-5 to TRBJ2-7; D gene unclear. CDR3 length: 12 residues. Per germline, CDR1 MNHEY and CDR2 SVGAGI. Between the trimmed V and J ends, which lost 7 bases and 7 bases, there was a span of 14 bases. The CDR3 spells CASNPITGEQYF. The CDR3 coding sequence is TGTGCCAGCAACCCTATTACCGGAGAGCAGTACTTC.

The chain couples TRBV18 to TRBJ2-1; D is unresolved. CDR1 and CDR2 (germline): KGHSH, LQKENI. There are 13 residues in the CDR3. The V end lost 6 bases, the J end lost 4 bases, and 10 bases lay between the germline ends. This CDR3 is CASSPATYNEQFF. CDR3 DNA sequence: TGTGCCAGCTCTCCCGCTACTTACAATGAGCAGTTCTTC.

The chain recombines TRBV5-6 with TRBJ2-7; D unresolved. The CDR3 covers 14 residues. Germline values: CDR1 SGHDT, CDR2 YYEEEE. Trimming took off 1 base at V and 2 bases at J, with 10 bases between the two ends. CDR3 nucleotide sequence: TGTGCCAGCAGCTTGTTAGTCAGCACCTACGAGCAGTACTTC. Translating gives CASSLLVSTYEQYF.

The rearrangement uses TRBV4-1 and TRBJ2-7; the match to TRBD2 covers 7 bases. Germline CDR1 and CDR2: MGHRA and YSYEKL. Trimming removed 0 bases from V and 4 bases from J; junction bases left unmatched: 9. The CDR3 length is 16 residues. In nucleotides, the CDR3 is TGCGCCAGCAGCCAAGAACCTACTAGCGCGCCATACGAGCAGTACTTC. It is translated as CASSQEPTSAPYEQYF.

This clone has just one count. V usage is TRBV6-4 and J usage is TRBJ2-1; tentative D call: TRBD2 (6 bases). The CDR3 runs 16 residues. In germline, CDR1 is MRHNA, CDR2 SNTAGT. V lost 0 bases and J 4 bases, leaving 13 bases between the germline ends. CDR3 sequence: CASSDSVADRYNEQFF. CDR3 nucleotide sequence: TGTGCCAGCAGTGACTCAGTAGCGGACCGGTACAATGAGCAGTTCTTC.

V gene TRBV5-5 combines with J gene TRBJ1-4; D unresolved. The germline CDR1 and CDR2 sequences are SGHKS and YYEKEE (reference sequence). This CDR3 contains 17 residues. Trimming took 6 bases from V and 0 from J, leaving 18 bases between them. The CDR3 protein is CASIPRRRLATNEKLFF. In DNA form, the CDR3 reads TGTGCCAGCATCCCCCGGCGACGGCTTGCAACTAATGAAAAACTGTTTTTT.

The V gene is TRBV29-1, the J gene TRBJ1-1, with D possibly TRBD1 on 6 matching bases. The CDR3 runs 14 residues. With 6 bases removed from V and 2 bases from J, the gap between germline ends came to 16 bases. CDR1 and CDR2 from the germline V gene are SQVTM and ANQGSEA. This CDR3 is CSVALGGLNTEAFF. The CDR3 DNA follows: TGCAGCGTGGCTTTAGGGGGGTTAAACACTGAAGCTTTCTTT.

This chain joins TRBV6-1 and TRBJ2-7; TRBD1 is a possible D gene (6 bases). The CDR3 runs 14 residues. The V gene lost 1 base and the J gene lost 0 bases, with 7 bases spanning the gap. Germline-derived CDR1 and CDR2 are MNHNS and SASEGT. The CDR3 here is CASSEGDTSYEQYF. The CDR3 nucleotides are TGTGCCAGCAGTGAAGGGGACACCTCCTACGAGCAGTACTTC.

V gene TRBV11-1 combines with J gene TRBJ2-5, with D uncertain. The germline CDR1 and CDR2 sequences are SGHAT and FQDESV (reference sequence). Trimming left V 5 bases short and J 6 bases short, with 16 bases between. This CDR3 is built from 14 residues. CDR3 amino acids: CASSPSRDSQTQYF. CDR3 nucleotides: TGTGCCAGCAGCCCCTCAAGAGACTCGCAGACCCAGTACTTC.

J is TRBJ2-7 and V is TRBV6-5, with 7 positions matching TRBD2. The CDR3 is made up of 15 amino acids. Germline loops: CDR1 MNHEY, CDR2 SVGAGI. V shed 6 bases and J 4 bases; nucleotides not matched to a gene: 12. The CDR3 coding sequence is TGTGCCAGCAGCTCGGGGAGGGAAGAAAATTACGAGCAGTACTTC. Translation gives CASSSGREENYEQYF.

V and J are TRBV15 and TRBJ2-5; 8 bases line up with TRBD2. With V trimmed by 4 bases and J by 5 bases, 9 bases remained unmatched. CDR1 and CDR2 from the germline V gene are LNHNV and YYDKDF (reference sequence). This CDR3 spans 15 amino acids. The CDR3 sequence is CATSIDSGGYETQYF. The CDR3 DNA follows: TGTGCCACCAGCATTGACAGCGGGGGTTATGAGACCCAGTACTTC.

This chain links TRBV5-4 with TRBJ1-2; D unresolved. The CDR3 runs to 15 residues. Per germline, CDR1 SGHNT and CDR2 YYREEE (reference sequence). V lost 0 bases to trimming and J lost 8 bases, with 17 bases between them. CDR3 sequence: CASSLAGQALGGYTF. CDR3 nucleotides: TGTGCCAGCAGCTTGGCCGGCCAGGCCCTGGGAGGCTACACCTTC.

The chain joins TRBV7-9 to TRBJ2-1; 7 bases are a match to TRBD1. Trimming at V came to 5 bases and at J to 1 base, leaving 14 bases not matched to a gene. In germline, CDR1 is SEHNR, CDR2 FQNEAQ (reference sequence). The CDR3 length is 18 residues. CDR3 nucleotides: TGTGCCAGCAGCCCCTTGAGGGGGCAGGGTTGGTCCTACAATGAGCAGTTCTTC. Translating it yields CASSPLRGQGWSYNEQFF.

The chain combines TRBV13 with TRBJ2-3; 12 bases line up with TRBD1. V lost 4 bases to trimming and J lost 4 bases; unmatched junction nucleotides: 6. Per the germline V gene, CDR1 is PRHDT and CDR2 is FYEKMQ (reference sequence). CDR3 length: 16 residues. In DNA form, the CDR3 reads TGTGCCAGCAGCTCCGGGGACAGGGGGCTGGCAGATACGCAGTATTTT. Translation: CASSSGDRGLADTQYF. Full variable domain (missing parts from reference TRBV13 and TRBJ2-3): AAGVIQSPRHLIKEKRETATLKCYPIPRHDTVYWYQQGPGQDPQFLISFYEKMQSDKGSIPDRFSAQQFSDYHSELNMSSLELGDSALYFCASSSGDRGLADTQYFGPGTRLTVL.

This rearrangement joins TRBV4-1 to TRBJ1-1, with D uncertain. V lost 0 bases and J lost 0, with 8 bases in between. CDR3 length equals 15 residues. Per germline, CDR1 MGHRA and CDR2 YSYEKL. DNA for the CDR3: TGCGCCAGCAGCCAAGAGTCCCGCCTGAACACTGAAGCTTTCTTT. As protein: CASSQESRLNTEAFF.

The chain employs TRBV4-1 and TRBJ2-1; the match to TRBD2 covers 13 bases. The length of the CDR3 is 18 residues. Germline CDR1 and CDR2: MGHRA and YSYEKL. V lost 6 bases, J lost 6 bases, and 14 bases stayed unmatched. CDR3 sequence (DNA): TGCGCCAGCAGTCCCCCACTCCGGACTAGCGGGAGAAGCAATGAGCAGTTCTTC. Amino acids: CASSPPLRTSGRSNEQFF.

V usage is TRBV13 and J usage is TRBJ2-3; no clear D gene. The CDR3 has 13 amino acids. Germline-derived CDR1 and CDR2 are PRHDT and FYEKMQ (reference sequence). V was trimmed by 1 base and J by 3 bases, leaving 5 bases between them. This CDR3 is CASSLVRTDTQYF. The CDR3 DNA follows: TGTGCCAGCAGCTTAGTCAGGACAGATACGCAGTATTTT.

CDR3 DNA: TGCGCCAGCAGGGGGAATCCCATGGGCACTGAAGCTTTCTTT. As protein: CASRGNPMGTEAFF. The chain links TRBV10-1 to TRBJ1-1; no clear D gene. CDR1 is WNHNN and CDR2 is SYGVQD in the germline V gene (reference sequence). Trimming removed 6 bases from V and 4 bases from J, with 15 bases in between. The CDR3 extends over 14 amino acids.

The chain joins TRBV28 to TRBJ1-2, with D unresolved. In germline, CDR1 is MDHEN, CDR2 SYDVKM. V shed 5 bases and J shed 8 bases, with 15 bases lying between them. CDR3 size: 13 residues. The DNA of the CDR3 is TGTGCCAGCAGTCCCGCCCCGGGTGGGGGCTACACCTTC. Translated, it gives CASSPAPGGGYTF.